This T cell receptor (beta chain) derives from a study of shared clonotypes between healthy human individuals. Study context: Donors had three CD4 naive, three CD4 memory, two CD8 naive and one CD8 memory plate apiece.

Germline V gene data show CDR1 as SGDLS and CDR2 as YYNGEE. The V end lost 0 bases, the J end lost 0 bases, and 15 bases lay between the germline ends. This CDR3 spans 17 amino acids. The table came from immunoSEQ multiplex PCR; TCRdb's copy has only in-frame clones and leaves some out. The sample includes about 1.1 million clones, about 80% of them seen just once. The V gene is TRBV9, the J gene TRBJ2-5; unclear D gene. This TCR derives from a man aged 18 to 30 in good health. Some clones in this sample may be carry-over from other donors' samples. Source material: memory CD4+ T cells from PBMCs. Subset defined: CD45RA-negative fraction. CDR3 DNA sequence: TGTGCCAGCAGCGTAGGGCCCGCCAGGACCTACCAAGAGACCCAGTACTTC. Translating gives CASSVGPARTYQETQYF.